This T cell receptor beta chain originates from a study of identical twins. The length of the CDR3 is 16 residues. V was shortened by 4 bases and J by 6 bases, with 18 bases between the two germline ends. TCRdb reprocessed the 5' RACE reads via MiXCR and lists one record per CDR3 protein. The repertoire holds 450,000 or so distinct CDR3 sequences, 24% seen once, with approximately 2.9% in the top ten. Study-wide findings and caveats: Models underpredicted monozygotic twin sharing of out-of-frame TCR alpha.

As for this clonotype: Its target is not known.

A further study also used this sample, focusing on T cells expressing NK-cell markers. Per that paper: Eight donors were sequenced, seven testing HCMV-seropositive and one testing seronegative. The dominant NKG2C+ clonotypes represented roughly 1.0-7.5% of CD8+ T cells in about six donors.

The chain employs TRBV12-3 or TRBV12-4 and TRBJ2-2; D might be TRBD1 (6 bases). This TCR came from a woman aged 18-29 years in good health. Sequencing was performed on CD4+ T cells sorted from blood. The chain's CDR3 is CASSSRSRGRSGELFF. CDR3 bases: TGTGCCAGCAGTTCCCGGAGCAGGGGTCGGTCCGGGGAGCTGTTTTTT.